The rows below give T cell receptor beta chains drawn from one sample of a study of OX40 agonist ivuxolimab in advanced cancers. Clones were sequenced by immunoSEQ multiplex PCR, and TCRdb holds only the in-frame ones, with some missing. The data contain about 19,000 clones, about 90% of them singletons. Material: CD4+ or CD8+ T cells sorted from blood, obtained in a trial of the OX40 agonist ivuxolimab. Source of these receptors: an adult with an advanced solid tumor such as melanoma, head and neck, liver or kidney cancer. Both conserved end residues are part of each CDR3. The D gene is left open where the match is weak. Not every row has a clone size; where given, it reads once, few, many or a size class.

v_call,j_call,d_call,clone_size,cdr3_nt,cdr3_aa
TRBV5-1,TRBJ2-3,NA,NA,TGCGCCAGCAGCTTGTACCAGGGAACGGATACGCAGTATTTT,CASSLYQGTDTQYF
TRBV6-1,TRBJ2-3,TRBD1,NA,TGTGCCAGCAGTCACCCGAATACAGGGGAAGATACGCAGTATTTT,CASSHPNTGEDTQYF
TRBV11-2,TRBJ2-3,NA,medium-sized,TGTGCCAGCAGCCTACTCTTCGGATCCACAGATACGCAGTATTTT,CASSLLFGSTDTQYF
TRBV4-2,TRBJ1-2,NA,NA,TGTGCCAGCAGCCGAGACAGTTATGGCTACACCTTC,CASSRDSYGYTF
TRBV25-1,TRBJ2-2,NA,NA,TGTGCCAGCAGTGAAACCGGGGAGCTGTTTTTT,CASSETGELFF
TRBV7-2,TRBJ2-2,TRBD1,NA,TGTGCCGGGACAGGGAGATACACCGGGGAGCTGTTTTTT,CAGTGRYTGELFF
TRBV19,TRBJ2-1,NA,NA,TGTGCCAGTAGCCAGGGGGGGTGGAATGAGCAGTTCTTC,CASSQGGWNEQFF
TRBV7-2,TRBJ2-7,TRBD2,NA,TGTGCCAGCAGCTTGTGGATTAGCGGGACTTACGAGCAGTACTTC,CASSLWISGTYEQYF
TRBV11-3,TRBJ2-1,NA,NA,TGTGCCAGCAGCTTCTTCCAGAGCTCCTACAATGAGCAGTTCTTC,CASSFFQSSYNEQFF
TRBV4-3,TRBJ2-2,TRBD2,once,TGCGCCAGCAGCCTAACCCGGACTAGCACTGGGGAGCTGTTTTTT,CASSLTRTSTGELFF
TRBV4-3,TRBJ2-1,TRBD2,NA,TGCGCCAGCAGCCAAGATCGACTAGCCCTGCTAGACAATGAGCAGTTCTTC,CASSQDRLALLDNEQFF
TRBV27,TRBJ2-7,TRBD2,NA,TGTGCCAGCAGTAGCCTAGCGGGAGTCTACGAGCAGTACTTC,CASSSLAGVYEQYF
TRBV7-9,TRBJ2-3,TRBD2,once,TGTGCCAGCAGCTTAGTTGGCGGGAGCATAGATACGCAGTATTTT,CASSLVGGSIDTQYF
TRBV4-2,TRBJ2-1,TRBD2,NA,TGTGCCAGCAGCCAATTCCAGCGGGAGGGGGGCAATGAGCAGTTCTTC,CASSQFQREGGNEQFF
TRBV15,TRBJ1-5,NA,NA,TGTGCCACCAGCAGAGTCGAGGCGAAGGGGCAGCCCCAGCATTTT,CATSRVEAKGQPQHF
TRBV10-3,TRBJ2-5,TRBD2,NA,TGTGCCATCAGTGAAGCGGCGGGAGCCCAAGAGACCCAGTACTTC,CAISEAAGAQETQYF
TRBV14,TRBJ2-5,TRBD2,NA,TGTGCCAGCAGCCAACTGGGACTAGCGGGAGGTGAGACCCAGTACTTC,CASSQLGLAGGETQYF
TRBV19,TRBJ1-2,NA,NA,TGTGCCAGTAGTATAGATTTGAACAGGGAGCCTGGCTACACCTTC,CASSIDLNREPGYTF
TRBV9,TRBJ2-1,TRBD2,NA,TGTGCCAGCAGCCCGGGACTAGCGGAGTACAATGGGCAGTTCTTC,CASSPGLAEYNGQFF
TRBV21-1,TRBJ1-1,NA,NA,TGTGCCAGCAGCGGTAGTAACACTGAAGCTTTCTTT,CASSGSNTEAFF
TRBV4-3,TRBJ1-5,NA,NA,TGCGCCAGCAGCCAAGGGACAGCGAGCAATCAGCCCCAGCATTTT,CASSQGTASNQPQHF
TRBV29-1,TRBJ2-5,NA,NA,TGCAGCGTTGGCCTGGGGACCCAGTACTTC,CSVGLGTQYF
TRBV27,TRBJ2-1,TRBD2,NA,TGTGCCAGCAGTTCTACTAGCGGGAGACATGAGCAGTTCTTC,CASSSTSGRHEQFF
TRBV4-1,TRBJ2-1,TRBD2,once,TGCGCCAGCAGACGGACTAGCGCAAATGAGCAGTTCTTC,CASRRTSANEQFF
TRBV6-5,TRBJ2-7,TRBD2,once,TGTGCCAGCAGTTACACCGGACTAGTGTCCTACGAGCAGTACTTC,CASSYTGLVSYEQYF
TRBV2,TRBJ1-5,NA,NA,TGTGCCAGCAGTGAATTTAATCAGCCCCAGCATTTT,CASSEFNQPQHF
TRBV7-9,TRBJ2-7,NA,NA,TGTGCCAGCAGCTCCTACGAGCAGTACTTC,CASSSYEQYF
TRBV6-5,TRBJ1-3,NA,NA,TGTGCCAGCAACTGGGGGATCTCTGGAAACACCATATATTTT,CASNWGISGNTIYF
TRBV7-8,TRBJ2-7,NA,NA,TGTGCCAGCAGCTTAGTACCCTACGAGCAGTACTTC,CASSLVPYEQYF
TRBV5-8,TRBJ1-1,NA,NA,TGTGCCAGCAGCGCCCGGGACTTACCGAACACTGAAGCTTTCTTT,CASSARDLPNTEAFF
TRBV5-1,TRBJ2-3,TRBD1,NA,TGCGCCAGCAGCTTGGTAGGACAGGGAGTAGATACGCAGTATTTT,CASSLVGQGVDTQYF
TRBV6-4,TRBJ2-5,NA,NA,TGTGCCAGCAGTGACCCGAACAGGGTAAAGACCCAGTACTTC,CASSDPNRVKTQYF
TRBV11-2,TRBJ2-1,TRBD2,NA,TGTGCCAGCAGCTTATCTAGCGGGAGACTCAATGAGCAGTTCTTC,CASSLSSGRLNEQFF
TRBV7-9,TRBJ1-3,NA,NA,TGTGCCAGCAGCTTTGGGTCTTGGGGAAACACCATATATTTT,CASSFGSWGNTIYF
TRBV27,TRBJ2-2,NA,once,TGTGCCAGCAGTCCCCTAGGTAGCGGCAGTTACACCGGGGAGCTGTTTTTT,CASSPLGSGSYTGELFF
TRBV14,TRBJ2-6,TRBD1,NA,TGTGCCAGCAGCACTCAGGGGGCTGGGGCCAACGTCCTGACTTTC,CASSTQGAGANVLTF
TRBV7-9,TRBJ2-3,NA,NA,TGTGCCAGCCTAAGGGGCGGTAGCACAGATACGCAGTATTTT,CASLRGGSTDTQYF
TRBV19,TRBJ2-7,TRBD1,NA,TGTGCCAGTGGACAGGGACGGACCTACGAGCAGTACTTC,CASGQGRTYEQYF
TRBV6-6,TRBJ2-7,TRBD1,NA,TGTGCCAGCAGTTACGCCGGGACAGCTTACGAGCAGTACTTC,CASSYAGTAYEQYF
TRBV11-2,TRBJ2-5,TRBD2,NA,TGTGCCAGCAGCTTAGCACTAGCGGAACAAGAGACCCAGTACTTC,CASSLALAEQETQYF
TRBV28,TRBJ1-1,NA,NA,TGTGCCAGCAGTCTTCAGGGACTTTTAGGGAACACTGAAGCTTTCTTT,CASSLQGLLGNTEAFF
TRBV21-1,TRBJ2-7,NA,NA,TGTGCCAGCAGCATTAGACGAAGGACGGTTTACGAGCAGTACTTC,CASSIRRRTVYEQYF
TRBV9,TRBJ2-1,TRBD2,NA,TGTGCCAGCAGTGCCTCTCTAGCGGTTTACAATGAGCAGTTCTTC,CASSASLAVYNEQFF
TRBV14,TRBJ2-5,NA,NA,TGTGCCAGCAGCCAAGGGTCGCAGGGAAGCCAAGAGACCCAGTACTTC,CASSQGSQGSQETQYF
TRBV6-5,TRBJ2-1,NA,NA,TGTGCCAGCAGCACGACAGCCTCAATCGAGCAGTTCTTC,CASSTTASIEQFF
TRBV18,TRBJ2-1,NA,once,TGTGCCAGCTCACCACCACGGGCCCCAGACAATGAGCAGTTCTTC,CASSPPRAPDNEQFF
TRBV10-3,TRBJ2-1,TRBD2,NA,TGTGCCGCACTAGCGGGATCCTACAATGAGCAGTTCTTC,CAALAGSYNEQFF
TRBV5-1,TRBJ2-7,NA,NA,TGCGCCAGCAGCTTGAGGGACTCGATCTCCTACGAGCAGTACTTC,CASSLRDSISYEQYF
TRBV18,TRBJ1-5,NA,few,TGTGCCAGGCCAGTTGGTGGTGGTCATCAGCCCCAGCATTTT,CARPVGGGHQPQHF
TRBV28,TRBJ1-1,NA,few,TGTGCCAGCAGTTTAGGGAACACTGAAGCTTTCTTT,CASSLGNTEAFF
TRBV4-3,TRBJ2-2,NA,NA,TGCGCCAGCAGCTTAGCTGTGAACACCGGGGAGCTGTTTTTT,CASSLAVNTGELFF
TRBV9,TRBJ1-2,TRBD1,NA,TGTGCCAGCAGCGGACGGACAGGGTCTTCTTATGGCTACACCTTC,CASSGRTGSSYGYTF
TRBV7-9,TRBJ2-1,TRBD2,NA,TGTGCCAGCAGCAGCACGGGAGGGCATTACTATGAGCAGTTCTTC,CASSSTGGHYYEQFF
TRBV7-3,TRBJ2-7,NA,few,TGTGCCAGCAGCTCCACAAGGGGTGGCGAGCAGTACTTC,CASSSTRGGEQYF
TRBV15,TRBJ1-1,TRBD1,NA,TGTGCCACCAGCGTACTCGACAGGGGCATGAACACTGAAGCTTTCTTT,CATSVLDRGMNTEAFF